This T cell receptor (beta chain) originates from a study of blood T cell repertoires in COVID-19. For the study at large: The origin of the acute and convalescent COVID-19 samples was the United States, Italy and Spain. PBMCs, B-cell-depleted T cells, or T cells provided the cDNA or gDNA that made up the material.

As handled by the study authors: It was from reference gene primer amplification that nucleated cell counts were estimated. Clones were read by immunoSEQ multiplex PCR, and TCRdb kept only the in-frame ones, dropping some. The V and J calls and clone size come from that table; D and trimming were worked out from the DNA. This sample has 200,000 to 250,000 clones; about 86% occur once, and the top ten carry about 5.9%. This clone has just a few counts. The CDR3 has 15 residues. Germline CDR1 is MDHEN and CDR2 is SYDVKM. With 4 bases clipped from V and 6 bases from J, the junction kept 7 bases outside the gene matches.

The specimen was peripheral blood. This clonotype originated in a man between 60 and 75 years old with acute or convalescent COVID-19. This chain links TRBV28 with TRBJ2-2, with 8 bases identical to TRBD2. The CDR3 coding sequence is TGTGCCAGCAGTTCCGGGACTAGGGCGGCCGGGGAGCTGTTTTTT. The encoded protein is CASSSGTRAAGELFF.